Included here is one TCR beta chain sequence, with context. Its target is not known. PCR used 60 Vbeta primers and 13 Jbeta primers. The data were produced by immunoSEQ multiplex PCR, yet TCRdb's version contains in-frame clones alone and is incomplete. The repertoire consists of about 94,000 clones, with around 76% occurring once and the leading ten covering over 6%. This sample is part of a study of cytomegalovirus exposure and HLA in healthy donors. Study observations and caveats: Most likely, a cluster of highly shared sequence variants arose as a sequencing artifact.

The source material was PBMCs. The receptor was derived from a man aged 40-49 years in good health and CMV-seropositive.

The CDR3 sequence: CASRGQGGAPGYTF. Here the CDR3 DNA reads TGTGCCAGCAGGGGCCAGGGGGGCGCTCCTGGCTACACCTTC. The genes are TRBV5-6 and TRBJ1-2, with 7 bases aligning to TRBD1. The CDR3 has 14 amino acids. J was trimmed by 7 bases and V by 5 bases; bases with no gene match: 11. Germline V gene sequence: CDR1 SGHDT, CDR2 YYEEEE.